This T cell receptor (beta chain) was captured in a study of identical twins. Findings and limits, study-wide: The study found that models underestimated out-of-frame TCR alpha sharing in monozygotic twins.

As for this clonotype: The antigen is unknown.

From the 5' RACE reads, TCRdb called clonotypes with MiXCR, one entry per CDR3 protein. The profile shows roughly 540,000 distinct CDR3 sequences, 20% to 25% of them singletons. CDR3 length: 15 residues. CDR1 is MNHNS, CDR2 SASEGT, per germline. With 5 bases removed from V and 0 bases from J, the gap between germline ends came to 11 bases. These data were likewise used in another study, on T cells expressing NK-cell markers. That work adds: Beta-chain profiling covered CD3+CD56+NKG2C+, CD3+CD56+NKG2C- and CD3+CD56-NKG2C+ sorted subsets. Seven donors tested HCMV-seropositive and one tested seronegative among the eight sequenced. Top CD8+ clonotypes included the dominant CD3+CD56+NKG2C+ clonotypes in a handful of donors.

The sequencing input was CD4+ T cells sorted from blood. The receptor's source is a woman under 30 in good health. The chain joins TRBV6-1 to TRBJ1-5; tentatively, D is TRBD1 (6 bases). In DNA form, the CDR3 reads TGTGCCAGCAGTAAACAGGGCGATAGCAATCAGCCCCAGCATTTT. Translating it yields CASSKQGDSNQPQHF.